Below are 7 T cell receptor beta chains sequenced from a single sample in a study of shared clonotypes between healthy human individuals. Here immunoSEQ multiplex PCR was the method, and the copy in TCRdb shows in-frame clones only, minus some. The sample gives roughly 2.5 million clones, over 85% of which show up once; roughly 0.15% is in the top ten. Sequenced material: naive CD4+ T cells sorted from blood. Subset: CD45RA+ positively selected. Receptor source: a man in his late teens or twenties in good health.

This clone was seen a few times. V and J are TRBV5-1 and TRBJ1-5; D unclear. The CDR3 totals 15 residues. From germline, CDR1 is SGHRS and CDR2 YFSETQ. V lost 0 bases, J lost 4 bases, and 11 bases lay in between. Written as DNA, the CDR3 is TGCGCCAGCAGCTTGGAAAGCGCAGATAATCAGCCCCAGCATTTT. Translating it yields CASSLESADNQPQHF.

The chain is built from TRBV30 and TRBJ1-4, with 7 bases lining up with TRBD1. The V gene's germline CDR1 is GTSNPN and CDR2 SVGIG (reference sequence). The CDR3 covers 12 residues. The V gene end was trimmed by 7 bases and the J gene end by 7 bases; junction bases not matched to a gene: 6. CDR3 DNA: TGTGCCTCAAGACAGGGCCCTGAAAAACTGTTTTTT. It encodes CASRQGPEKLFF.

Comments on this clone: Additional DNA sequences in this sample encode the identical CDR3. The chain employs TRBV28 and TRBJ1-6, with 8 bases matching TRBD1. The CDR3 has 15 residues. Germline lookup yields CDR1 MDHEN and CDR2 SYDVKM. V lost 3 bases to trimming and J lost 4 bases; unmatched junction nucleotides: 2. The CDR3 is CASSLGDRYNSPLHF. CDR3 DNA sequence: TGTGCCAGCAGTTTGGGGGACAGGTATAATTCACCCCTCCACTTT.

A remark on this clone: The same CDR3 is also encoded by other DNA sequences in this sample. The chain combines TRBV18 with TRBJ2-5; 7 bases are shared with TRBD1. The CDR3 totals 13 residues. V was clipped by 3 bases and J by 4 bases; unmatched bases: 2. Per the germline V gene, CDR1 is KGHSH and CDR2 is LQKENI. The CDR3 protein is CASSPDRRETQYF. The CDR3 DNA sequence: TGTGCCAGCTCACCGGACAGGAGAGAGACCCAGTACTTC.

The CDR3 DNA reads TGTGCCAGTAGTATAGTGTGGACAGGGGGTGATCAGCCCCAGCATTTT. It encodes CASSIVWTGGDQPQHF. The chain recombines TRBV19 with TRBJ1-5; 10 bases align to TRBD1. This CDR3 is built from 16 residues. J was trimmed by 5 bases and V by 1 base; bases with no gene match: 5. Germline V gene lookup returns CDR1 LNHDA and CDR2 SQIVND (reference sequence).

V and J are TRBV7-9 and TRBJ2-2, with D perhaps matching TRBD1 (5 bases). The germline CDR1 and CDR2 sequences are SEHNR and FQNEAQ (reference sequence). Deletions cut 4 bases from V and 8 bases from J, with 17 bases between. The CDR3 has 15 amino acids. The CDR3 region is CASSSDKTGLGELFF. The CDR3 nucleotides are TGTGCCAGCAGCTCGGACAAAACCGGGTTAGGGGAGCTGTTTTTT.

Notes on this clone: In the same sample, other DNA sequences code for this CDR3. The chain couples TRBV5-4 to TRBJ1-3; no reliable D call. V was cut by 0 bases and J by 0 bases, with 7 bases left in between. The CDR3 spans 15 residues. Per the germline V gene, CDR1 is SGHNT and CDR2 is YYREEE (reference sequence). The CDR3 loop reads CASSLVGSSGNTIYF. CDR3 coding DNA: TGTGCCAGCAGCTTGGTGGGGAGCTCTGGAAACACCATATATTTT.